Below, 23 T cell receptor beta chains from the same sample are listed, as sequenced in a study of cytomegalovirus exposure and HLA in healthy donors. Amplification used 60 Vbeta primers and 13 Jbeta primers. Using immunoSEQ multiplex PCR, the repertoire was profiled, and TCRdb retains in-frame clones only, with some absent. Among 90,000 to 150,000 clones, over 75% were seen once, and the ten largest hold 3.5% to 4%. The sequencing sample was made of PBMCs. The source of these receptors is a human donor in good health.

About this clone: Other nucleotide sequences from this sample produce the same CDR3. This chain's CDR3 is CAIRPGQGTYEQYF. Written as DNA, the CDR3 is TGTGCCATCAGACCCGGGCAGGGCACCTACGAGCAGTACTTC. This sequence joins TRBV10-3 and TRBJ2-7; perhaps TRBD1 as D (5 bases). The V and J ends lost 6 bases and 2 bases respectively, with 14 bases between them. The germline CDR1 and CDR2 sequences are ENHRY and SYGVKD. The CDR3 covers 14 residues.

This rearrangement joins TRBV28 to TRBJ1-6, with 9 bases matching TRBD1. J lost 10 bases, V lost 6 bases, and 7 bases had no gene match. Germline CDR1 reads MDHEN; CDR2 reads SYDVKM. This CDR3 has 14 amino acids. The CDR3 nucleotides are TGTGCCAGCAGCGCCCCGACAGGGGGATCACCCCTCCACTTT. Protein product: CASSAPTGGSPLHF.

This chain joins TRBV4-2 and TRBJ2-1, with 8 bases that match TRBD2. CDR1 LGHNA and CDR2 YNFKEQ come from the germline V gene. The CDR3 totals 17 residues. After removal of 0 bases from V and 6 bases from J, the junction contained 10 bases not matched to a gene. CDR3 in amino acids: CASSQDRYGRAPNEQFF. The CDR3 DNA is TGTGCCAGCAGCCAAGATCGGTACGGGAGGGCCCCCAATGAGCAGTTCTTC.

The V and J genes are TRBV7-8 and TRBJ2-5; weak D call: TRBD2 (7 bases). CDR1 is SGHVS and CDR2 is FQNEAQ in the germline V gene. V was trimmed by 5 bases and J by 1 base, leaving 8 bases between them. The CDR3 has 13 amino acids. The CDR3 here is CASSRGGQETQYF. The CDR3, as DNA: TGTGCCAGCAGCAGGGGGGGCCAAGAGACCCAGTACTTC.

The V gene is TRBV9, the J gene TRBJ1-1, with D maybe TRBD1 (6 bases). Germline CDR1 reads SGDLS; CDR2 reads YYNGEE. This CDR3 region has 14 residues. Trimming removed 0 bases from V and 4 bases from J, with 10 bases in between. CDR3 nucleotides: TGTGCCAGCAGCGTAGGTACAGGGCGCACTGAAGCTTTCTTT. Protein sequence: CASSVGTGRTEAFF.

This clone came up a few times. The CDR3 region has the DNA TGCGCCAGCAGCCTCGGACCAGGAAGGGAGCAGGGCTACACCTTC. Translating it yields CASSLGPGREQGYTF. The chain carries TRBV4-1 and TRBJ1-2, with D unresolved. Between the trimmed V and J ends, which lost 4 bases and 8 bases, there was a span of 20 bases. This CDR3 contains 15 residues. Looked up from germline, CDR1 is MGHRA and CDR2 is YSYEKL.

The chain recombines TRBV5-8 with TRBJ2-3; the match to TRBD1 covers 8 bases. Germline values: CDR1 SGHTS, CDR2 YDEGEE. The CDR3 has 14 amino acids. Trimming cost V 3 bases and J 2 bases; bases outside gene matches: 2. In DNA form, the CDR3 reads TGTGCCAGCAGCTGGACAGGGTTCACAGATACGCAGTATTTT. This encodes CASSWTGFTDTQYF.

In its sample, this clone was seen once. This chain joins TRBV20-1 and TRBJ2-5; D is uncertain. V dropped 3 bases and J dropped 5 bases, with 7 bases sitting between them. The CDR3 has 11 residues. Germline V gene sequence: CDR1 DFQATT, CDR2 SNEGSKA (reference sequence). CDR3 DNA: TGCAGTGCTAGGGCCGGGGAGACCCAGTACTTC. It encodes CSARAGETQYF.

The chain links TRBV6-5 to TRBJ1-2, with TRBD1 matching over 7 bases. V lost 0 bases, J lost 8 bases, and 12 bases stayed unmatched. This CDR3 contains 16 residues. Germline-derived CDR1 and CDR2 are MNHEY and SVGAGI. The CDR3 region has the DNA TGTGCCAGCAGTTACTCCTTTGACAGGGATCTAGGAGGCTACACCTTC. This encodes CASSYSFDRDLGGYTF.

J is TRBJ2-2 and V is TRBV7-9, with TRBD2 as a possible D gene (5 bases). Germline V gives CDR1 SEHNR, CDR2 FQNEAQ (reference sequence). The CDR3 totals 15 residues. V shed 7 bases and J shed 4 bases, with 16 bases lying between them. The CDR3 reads CASTPTGFFTGELFF. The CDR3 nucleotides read TGTGCCAGCACCCCCACGGGGTTCTTCACCGGGGAGCTGTTTTTT.

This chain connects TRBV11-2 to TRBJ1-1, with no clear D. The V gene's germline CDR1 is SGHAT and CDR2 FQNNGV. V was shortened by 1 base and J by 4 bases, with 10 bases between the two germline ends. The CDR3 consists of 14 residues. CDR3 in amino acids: CASSLGLSSTEAFF. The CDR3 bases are TGTGCCAGCAGCTTAGGACTATCAAGCACTGAAGCTTTCTTT.

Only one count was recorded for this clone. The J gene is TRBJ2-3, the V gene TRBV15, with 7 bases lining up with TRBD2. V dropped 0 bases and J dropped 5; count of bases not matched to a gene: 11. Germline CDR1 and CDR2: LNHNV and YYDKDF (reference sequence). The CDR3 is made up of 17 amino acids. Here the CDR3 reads CATSRDLWKRGLDTQYF. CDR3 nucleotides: TGTGCCACCAGCAGAGATCTCTGGAAGCGGGGATTAGATACGCAGTATTTT.

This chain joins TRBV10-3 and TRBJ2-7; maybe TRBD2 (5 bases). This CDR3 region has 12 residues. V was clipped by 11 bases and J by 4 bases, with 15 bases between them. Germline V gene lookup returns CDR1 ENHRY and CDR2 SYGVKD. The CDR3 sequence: CAGAADGYEQYF. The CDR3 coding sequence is TGTGCCGGAGCGGCGGACGGGTACGAGCAGTACTTC.

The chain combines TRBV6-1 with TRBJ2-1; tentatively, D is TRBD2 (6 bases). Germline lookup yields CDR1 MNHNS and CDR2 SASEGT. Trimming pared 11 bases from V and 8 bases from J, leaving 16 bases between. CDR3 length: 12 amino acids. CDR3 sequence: CAAGTNNDEQFF. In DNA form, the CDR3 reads TGTGCCGCGGGGACCAACAATGATGAGCAGTTCTTC.

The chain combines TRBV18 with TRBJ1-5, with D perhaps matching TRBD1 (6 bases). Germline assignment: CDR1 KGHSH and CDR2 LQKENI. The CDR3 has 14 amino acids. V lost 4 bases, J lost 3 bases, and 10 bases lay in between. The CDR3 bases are TGTGCCAGCTCACTAGGGGGTCACAATCAGCCCCAGCATTTT. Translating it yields CASSLGGHNQPQHF.

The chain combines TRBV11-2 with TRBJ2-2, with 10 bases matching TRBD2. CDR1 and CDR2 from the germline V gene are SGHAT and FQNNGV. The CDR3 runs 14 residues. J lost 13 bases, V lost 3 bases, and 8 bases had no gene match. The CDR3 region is CASSLGAGGPRLFF. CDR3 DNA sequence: TGTGCCAGCAGCTTGGGAGCGGGAGGGCCCCGGCTGTTTTTT.

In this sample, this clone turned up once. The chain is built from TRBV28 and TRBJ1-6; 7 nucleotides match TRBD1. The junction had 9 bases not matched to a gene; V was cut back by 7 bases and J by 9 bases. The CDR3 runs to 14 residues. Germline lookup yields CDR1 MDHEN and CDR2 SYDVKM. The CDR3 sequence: CASNPGQSPSPLHF. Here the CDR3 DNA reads TGTGCCAGCAACCCGGGACAGAGTCCTTCACCCCTCCACTTT.

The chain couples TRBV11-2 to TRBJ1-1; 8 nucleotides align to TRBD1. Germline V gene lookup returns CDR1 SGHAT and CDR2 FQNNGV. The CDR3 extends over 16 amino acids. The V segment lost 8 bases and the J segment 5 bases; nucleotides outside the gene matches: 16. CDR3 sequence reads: CASHLNRQGARTEAFF. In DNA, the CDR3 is TGTGCCAGCCATTTAAACCGTCAGGGGGCGCGGACTGAAGCTTTCTTT.

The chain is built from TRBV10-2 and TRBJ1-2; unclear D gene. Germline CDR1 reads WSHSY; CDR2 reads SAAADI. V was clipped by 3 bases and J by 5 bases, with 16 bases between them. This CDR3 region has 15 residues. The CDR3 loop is CASSDGLKLGYGYTF. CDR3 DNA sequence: TGCGCCAGCAGTGATGGACTGAAACTAGGGTATGGCTACACCTTC.

As DNA, the CDR3 is TGTGCCAGCAGTGAAAGCGGGGGGTTACTTGAGCAGTTCTTC. Translation: CASSESGGLLEQFF. The chain carries TRBV6-1 and TRBJ2-1; TRBD2 matches 9 bases. Germline V gene data show CDR1 as MNHNS and CDR2 as SASEGT. With 2 bases clipped from V and 9 bases from J, the junction kept 5 bases outside the gene matches. The CDR3 loop spans 14 amino acids.

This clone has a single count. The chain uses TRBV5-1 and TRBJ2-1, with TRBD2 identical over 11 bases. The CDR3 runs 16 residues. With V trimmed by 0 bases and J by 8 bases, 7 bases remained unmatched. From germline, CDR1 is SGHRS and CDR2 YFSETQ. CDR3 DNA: TGCGCCAGCAGCTTGGGATTAGCGGGAGGGCCCCATGAGCAGTTCTTC. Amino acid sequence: CASSLGLAGGPHEQFF.

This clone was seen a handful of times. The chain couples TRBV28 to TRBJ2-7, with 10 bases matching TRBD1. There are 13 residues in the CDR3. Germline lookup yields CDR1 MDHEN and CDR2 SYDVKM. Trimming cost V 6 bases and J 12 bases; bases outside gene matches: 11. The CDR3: CASSRDRGACRYF. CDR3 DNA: TGTGCCAGCAGCCGGGACAGGGGTGCGTGTCGGTACTTC.

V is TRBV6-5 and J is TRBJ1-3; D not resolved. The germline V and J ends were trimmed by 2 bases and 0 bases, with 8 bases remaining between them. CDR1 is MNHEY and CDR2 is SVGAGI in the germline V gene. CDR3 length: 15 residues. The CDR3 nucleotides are TGTGCCAGCAGTTACAGCCTCTACTCTGGAAACACCATATATTTT. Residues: CASSYSLYSGNTIYF.